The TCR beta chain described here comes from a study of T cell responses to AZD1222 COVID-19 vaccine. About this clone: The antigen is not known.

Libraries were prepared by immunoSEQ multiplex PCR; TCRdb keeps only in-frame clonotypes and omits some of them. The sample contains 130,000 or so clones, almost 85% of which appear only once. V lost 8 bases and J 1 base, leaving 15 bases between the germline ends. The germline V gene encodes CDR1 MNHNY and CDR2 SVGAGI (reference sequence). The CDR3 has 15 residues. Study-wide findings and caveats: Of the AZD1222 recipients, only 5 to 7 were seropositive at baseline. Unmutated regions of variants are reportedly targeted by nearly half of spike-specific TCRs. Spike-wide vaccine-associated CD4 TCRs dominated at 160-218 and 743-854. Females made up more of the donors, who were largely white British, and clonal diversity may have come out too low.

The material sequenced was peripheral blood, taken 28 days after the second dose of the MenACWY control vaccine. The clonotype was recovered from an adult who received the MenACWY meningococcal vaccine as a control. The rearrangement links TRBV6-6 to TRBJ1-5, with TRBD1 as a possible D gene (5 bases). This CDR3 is CASGQNRGSNQPQHF. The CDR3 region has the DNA TGTGCCAGCGGCCAAAATCGGGGGAGCAATCAGCCCCAGCATTTT.